Presented here are 18 T cell receptor beta chains from one specimen sequenced in a study of blood T cell repertoires in COVID-19. Produced via immunoSEQ multiplex PCR; TCRdb's table is partial and in-frame only. This sample has 200,000 to 250,000 clones; more than 75% occur once, and the top ten carry roughly 12%. Sequencing was done on a sample of peripheral blood. These receptors were collected from a woman between 35 and 50 years old with acute or convalescent COVID-19.

The chain couples TRBV7-7 to TRBJ2-7; D might be TRBD1 (5 bases). The CDR3 sequence is 15 residues long. CDR1 is SSHAT, CDR2 FNYEAQ, per germline (reference sequence). V was trimmed by 0 bases and J by 5 bases, leaving 14 bases between them. CDR3: CASSLALTGSDEQYF. CDR3 bases: TGTGCCAGCAGCTTAGCGCTCACAGGCTCGGACGAGCAGTACTTC. The full variable domain, completed using reference TRBV7-7 and TRBJ2-7, is GAGVSQSPRYKVTKRGQDVTLRCDPISSHATLYWYQQALGQGPEFLTYFNYEAQPDKSGLPSDRFSAERPEGSISTLTIQRTEQRDSAMYRCASSLALTGSDEQYFGPGTRLTVT.

The rearrangement joins TRBV19 to TRBJ1-5; 7 bases fit TRBD1. CDR1 is LNHDA and CDR2 is SQIVND in the germline V gene (reference sequence). V shed 6 bases, J shed 0 bases, and the junction held 2 bases outside the gene matches. This CDR3 is built from 14 residues. This chain's CDR3 is CASRQGHSNQPQHF. As DNA, the CDR3 is TGTGCCAGTAGACAGGGGCATAGCAATCAGCCCCAGCATTTT.

The rearrangement joins TRBV30 to TRBJ1-6; possibly TRBD1 for D (6 bases). V lost 1 base to trimming and J lost 5 bases, with 21 bases between them. Looked up from germline, CDR1 is GTSNPN and CDR2 is SVGIG (reference sequence). The CDR3 is 18 amino acids. In DNA, the CDR3 is TGTGCCTGGAGTGATCGTCCGTCGAGCGACAGGAATAATTCACCCCTCCACTTT. It codes for CAWSDRPSSDRNNSPLHF. The whole variable domain, remainder taken from reference TRBV30 and TRBJ1-6, is SQTIHQWPATLVQPVGSPLSLECTVEGTSNPNLYWYRQAAGRGLQLLFYSVGIGQISSEVPQNLSASRPQDRQFILSSKKLLLSDSGFYLCAWSDRPSSDRNNSPLHFGNGTRLTVT.

This clone was counted between two and nine times. This rearrangement joins TRBV10-3 to TRBJ2-1; D perhaps matches TRBD1 (5 bases). CDR3 length: 13 residues. The germline gives CDR1 ENHRY, CDR2 SYGVKD. V lost 9 bases, J lost 6 bases, and 15 bases lay in between. DNA for the CDR3: TGTGCCATGGCAGGGCAAGGGGTCAATGAGCAGTTCTTC. Its translation is CAMAGQGVNEQFF.

This chain joins TRBV10-3 and TRBJ2-2; no definite D call. V gave up 3 bases and J gave up 0 bases, with 20 bases separating them. Per germline, CDR1 ENHRY and CDR2 SYGVKD. The CDR3 is 19 amino acids. The chain's CDR3 is CAISDIHGPKETNTGELFF. DNA for the CDR3: TGTGCCATCAGTGACATTCACGGCCCAAAGGAGACGAACACCGGGGAGCTGTTTTTT.

The chain recombines TRBV19 with TRBJ2-4; TRBD1 aligns across 9 bases. Trimming cost V 5 bases and J 5 bases; bases outside gene matches: 13. The CDR3 contains 17 residues. Germline CDR1 is LNHDA and CDR2 is SQIVND (reference sequence). As DNA, the CDR3 is TGTGCCAGTAGTCCCGGGACAGGGTTCAGCGGTCAAAACATTCAGTACTTC. Translating it yields CASSPGTGFSGQNIQYF. The full variable domain, rest sourced from reference TRBV19 and TRBJ2-4, is DGGITQSPKYLFRKEGQNVTLSCEQNLNHDAMYWYRQDPGQGLRLIYYSQIVNDFQKGDIAEGYSVSREKKESFPLTVTSAQKNPTAFYLCASSPGTGFSGQNIQYFGAGTRLSVL.

J is TRBJ1-5 and V is TRBV30; 9 nucleotides match TRBD1. This CDR3 spans 15 amino acids. Trimming removed 4 bases from V and 5 bases from J; junction bases left unmatched: 9. Germline CDR1 GTSNPN, CDR2 SVGIG (reference sequence). The CDR3 loop reads CAWNKRTGEDQPQHF. The CDR3 bases are TGTGCCTGGAATAAACGGACAGGGGAAGATCAGCCCCAGCATTTT.

This clone has more than one count but fewer than ten. This chain links TRBV2 with TRBJ1-2; D uncertain. V was pared by 4 bases and J by 8 bases, with 14 bases between. CDR1 and CDR2 from the germline V gene are SNHLY and FYNNEI. The CDR3 extends over 13 amino acids. The CDR3 here is CASSGREAGGYTF. CDR3 coding DNA: TGTGCCAGCAGTGGGCGGGAGGCGGGCGGCTACACCTTC.

The sample holds one count of this clone. The gene calls are TRBV6-5 and TRBJ2-1; 7 nucleotides align to TRBD2. With 5 bases clipped from V and 12 bases from J, the junction kept 10 bases outside the gene matches. The CDR3 has 13 amino acids. In germline, CDR1 is MNHEY, CDR2 SVGAGI. The CDR3 protein is CASSLASGTGQFF. As DNA, the CDR3 is TGTGCCAGCAGTCTGGCTAGCGGTACTGGGCAGTTCTTC.

This chain joins TRBV3-1 (or the pseudogene TRBV3-2) and TRBJ1-2, with no clear D. CDR3 length equals 13 residues. The germline gives CDR1 LGHDT, CDR2 YNNKEL (reference sequence). Trimming removed 1 base at V and 6 bases at J, with 9 bases between. The CDR3 coding sequence is TGTGCCAGCAGCCAAGTTTGGGGAGATGGCTACACCTTC. Protein product: CASSQVWGDGYTF.

The rearrangement uses TRBV5-8 and TRBJ1-2; D is possibly TRBD1 (5 bases). Looked up from germline, CDR1 is SGHTS and CDR2 is YDEGEE. V was cut by 4 bases and J by 5 bases, with 15 bases left in between. This CDR3 region has 14 residues. The CDR3 DNA reads TGTGCCAGCAGCCTTAGTGGCAGGGTATATGGCTACACCTTC. Amino acids: CASSLSGRVYGYTF.

The V and J genes are TRBV4-1 and TRBJ1-4, with a weak D call TRBD1 (5 bases). CDR3 length: 15 amino acids. Looked up from germline, CDR1 is MGHRA and CDR2 is YSYEKL. Trimming stripped 6 bases from V and 7 bases from J, with 18 bases between. CDR3 sequence (DNA): TGCGCCAGCAGTCGATTAGACAGCGTAACTGAAAAACTGTTTTTT. Encoded protein: CASSRLDSVTEKLFF.

V usage is TRBV5-4 and J usage is TRBJ1-2; TRBD1 agrees at 8 bases. The CDR3 runs to 14 residues. Per the germline V gene, CDR1 is SGHNT and CDR2 is YYREEE (reference sequence). J gave up 2 bases and V 4 bases, and 4 bases lay outside the gene matches. DNA of the CDR3: TGTGCCAGCAGCCAAAGGACAGGGAACTATGGCTACACCTTC. Translating it yields CASSQRTGNYGYTF. The entire variable domain, with the rest obtained from reference TRBV5-4 and TRBJ1-2, is as follows: ETGVTQSPTHLIKTRGQQVTLRCSSQSGHNTVSWYQQALGQGPQFIFQYYREEENGRGNFPPRFSGLQFPNYSSELNVNALELDDSALYLCASSQRTGNYGYTFGSGTRLTVV.

This clone was counted a single time. The rearrangement links TRBV5-1 to TRBJ2-5; D might be TRBD2 (5 bases). V shed 0 bases and J shed 1 base, with 7 bases lying between them. This CDR3 is built from 14 residues. Germline assignment: CDR1 SGHRS and CDR2 YFSETQ. As DNA, the CDR3 is TGCGCCAGCAGCTTGGGGCGGGTCCAAGAGACCCAGTACTTC. It translates to CASSLGRVQETQYF. Based on the CDR3 plus reference TRBV5-1 and TRBJ2-5, the full variable domain is KAGVTQTPRYLIKTRGQQVTLSCSPISGHRSVSWYQQTPGQGLQFLFEYFSETQRNKGNFPGRFSGRQFSNSRSEMNVSTLELGDSALYLCASSLGRVQETQYFGPGTRLLVL.

V usage is TRBV5-1 and J usage is TRBJ1-2, with no clear D. The CDR3 loop spans 14 amino acids. Deletions cut 2 bases from V and 0 bases from J, with 8 bases between. The V gene's germline CDR1 is SGHRS and CDR2 YFSETQ. The CDR3 sequence is CASSLGVTNYGYTF. The CDR3 DNA reads TGCGCCAGCAGCTTAGGAGTTACTAACTATGGCTACACCTTC. Together with reference TRBV5-1 and TRBJ1-2, the CDR3 gives the full variable domain: KAGVTQTPRYLIKTRGQQVTLSCSPISGHRSVSWYQQTPGQGLQFLFEYFSETQRNKGNFPGRFSGRQFSNSRSEMNVSTLELGDSALYLCASSLGVTNYGYTFGSGTRLTVV.

CDR3 coding DNA: TGTGCCAGTAAATATGGGGCAGGGCAGGGGGCGAACATTCAGTACTTC. It specifies CASKYGAGQGANIQYF. The genes are TRBV19 and TRBJ2-4, with TRBD1 matching 8 bases. This CDR3 is 16 amino acids long. Unmatched junction bases numbered 15, after V lost 7 bases and J lost 7 bases. Germline V gene sequence: CDR1 LNHDA, CDR2 SQIVND (reference sequence).

This clone was seen more than once but under ten times. The chain joins TRBV9 to TRBJ1-4, with a tentative D call TRBD1 (6 bases). Per the germline V gene, CDR1 is SGDLS and CDR2 is YYNGEE. The CDR3 is 14 residues long. With 2 bases removed from V and 3 bases from J, the gap between germline ends came to 8 bases. The CDR3 is CASSVQGSNEKLFF. The CDR3 DNA reads TGTGCCAGCAGCGTGCAGGGGTCTAATGAAAAACTGTTTTTT.

This clone was recorded a few times. The chain joins TRBV6-2 or TRBV6-3 to TRBJ2-7; 9 nucleotides match TRBD1. J was trimmed by 5 bases and V by 2 bases; bases with no gene match: 13. The length of the CDR3 is 17 residues. The germline CDR1 and CDR2 sequences are MNHEY and SVGEGT. This CDR3 is CASSYPDRGNSVHEQYF. CDR3 DNA: TGTGCCAGCAGTTACCCGGACAGGGGAAATAGCGTCCACGAGCAGTACTTC.